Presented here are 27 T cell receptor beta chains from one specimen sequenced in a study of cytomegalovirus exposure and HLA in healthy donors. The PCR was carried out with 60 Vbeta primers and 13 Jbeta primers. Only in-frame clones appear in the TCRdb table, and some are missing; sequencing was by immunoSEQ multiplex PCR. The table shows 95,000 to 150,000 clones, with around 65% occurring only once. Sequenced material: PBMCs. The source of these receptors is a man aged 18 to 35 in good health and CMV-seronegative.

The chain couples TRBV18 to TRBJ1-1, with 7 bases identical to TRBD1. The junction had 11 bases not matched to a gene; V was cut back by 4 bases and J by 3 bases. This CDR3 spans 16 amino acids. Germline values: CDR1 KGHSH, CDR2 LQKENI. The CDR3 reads CASSQFPTGSDTEAFF. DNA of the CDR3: TGTGCCAGCTCACAGTTTCCGACAGGGTCGGACACTGAAGCTTTCTTT.

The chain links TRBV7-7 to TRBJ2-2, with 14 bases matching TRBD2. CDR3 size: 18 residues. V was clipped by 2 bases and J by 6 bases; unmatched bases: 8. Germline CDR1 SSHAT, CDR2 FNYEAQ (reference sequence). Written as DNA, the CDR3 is TGTGCCAGCAGCTTAATCTCGGGACTAGCGGGGGAGGCCGGGGAGCTGTTTTTT. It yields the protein CASSLISGLAGEAGELFF.

The CDR3 is CASSPSDIAQYF. CDR3 coding DNA: TGCGCCAGCAGCCCCTCGGACATAGCCCAGTACTTC. The chain couples TRBV5-1 to TRBJ2-5; D perhaps matches TRBD1 (5 bases). CDR1 and CDR2 from the germline V gene are SGHRS and YFSETQ. CDR3 length equals 12 residues. The V end lost 4 bases, the J end lost 9 bases, and 13 bases lay between the germline ends.

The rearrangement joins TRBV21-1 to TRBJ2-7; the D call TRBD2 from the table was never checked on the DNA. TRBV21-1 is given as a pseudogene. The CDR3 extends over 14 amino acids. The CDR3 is CASSTRDQGPEQYF. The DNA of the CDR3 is TGTGCCAGCAGCACCCGGGATCAAGGTCCCGAGCAGTACTTC.

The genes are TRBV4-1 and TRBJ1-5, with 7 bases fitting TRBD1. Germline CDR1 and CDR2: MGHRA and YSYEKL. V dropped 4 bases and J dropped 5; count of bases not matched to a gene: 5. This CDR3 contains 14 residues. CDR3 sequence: CASSRTGTDQPQHF. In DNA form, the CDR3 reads TGCGCCAGCAGCCGGACCGGGACAGATCAGCCCCAGCATTTT.

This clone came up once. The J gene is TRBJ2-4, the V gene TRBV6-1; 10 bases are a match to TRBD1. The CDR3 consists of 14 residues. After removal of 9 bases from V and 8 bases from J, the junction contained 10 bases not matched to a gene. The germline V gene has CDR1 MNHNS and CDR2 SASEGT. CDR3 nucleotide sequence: TGTGCCAGTCAAGACAGGGGGCTGTCGGACATTCAGTACTTC. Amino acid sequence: CASQDRGLSDIQYF.

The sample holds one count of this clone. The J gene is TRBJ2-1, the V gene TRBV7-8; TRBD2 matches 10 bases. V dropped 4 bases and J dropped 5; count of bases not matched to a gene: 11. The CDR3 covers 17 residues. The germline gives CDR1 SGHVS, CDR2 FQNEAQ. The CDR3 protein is CASSSYPSGRGDNEQFF. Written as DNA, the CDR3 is TGTGCCAGCAGCTCCTACCCAAGCGGGAGGGGAGACAATGAGCAGTTCTTC.

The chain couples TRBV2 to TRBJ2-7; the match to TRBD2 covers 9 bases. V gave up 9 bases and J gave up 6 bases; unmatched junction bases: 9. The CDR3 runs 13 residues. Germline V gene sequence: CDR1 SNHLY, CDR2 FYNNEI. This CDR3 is CARKGLAEGEQYF. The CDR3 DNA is TGTGCCAGGAAGGGACTAGCAGAGGGCGAGCAGTACTTC.

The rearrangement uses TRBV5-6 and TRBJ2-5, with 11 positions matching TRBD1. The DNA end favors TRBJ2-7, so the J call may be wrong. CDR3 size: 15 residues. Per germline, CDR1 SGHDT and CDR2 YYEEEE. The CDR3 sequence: CASSAGDRGGYEQYF. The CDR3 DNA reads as TGTGCCAGCAGCGCCGGGGACAGGGGGGGCTACGAGCAGTACTTC.

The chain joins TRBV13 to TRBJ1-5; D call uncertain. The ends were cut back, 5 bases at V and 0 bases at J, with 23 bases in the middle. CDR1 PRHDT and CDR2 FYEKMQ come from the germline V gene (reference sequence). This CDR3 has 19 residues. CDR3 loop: CASSRRGQASSYSNQPQHF. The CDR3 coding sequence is TGTGCCAGCAGCCGTCGCGGGCAGGCGAGCTCTTATAGCAATCAGCCCCAGCATTTT.

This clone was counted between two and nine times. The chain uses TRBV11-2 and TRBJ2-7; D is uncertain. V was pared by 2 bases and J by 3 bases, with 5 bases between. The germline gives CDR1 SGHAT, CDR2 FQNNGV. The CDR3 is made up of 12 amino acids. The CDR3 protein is CASSLQHYEQYF. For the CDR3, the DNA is TGTGCCAGCAGCTTACAACACTACGAGCAGTACTTC. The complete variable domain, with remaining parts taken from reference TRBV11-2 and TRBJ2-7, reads EAGVAQSPRYKIIEKRQSVAFWCNPISGHATLYWYQQILGQGPKLLIQFQNNGVVDDSQLPKDRFSAERLKGVDSTLKIQPAKLEDSAVYLCASSLQHYEQYFGPGTRLTVT.

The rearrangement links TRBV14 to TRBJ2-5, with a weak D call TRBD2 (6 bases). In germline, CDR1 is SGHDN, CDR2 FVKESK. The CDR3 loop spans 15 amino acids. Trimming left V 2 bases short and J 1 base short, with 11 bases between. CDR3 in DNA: TGTGCCAGCAGCCAATTCGGGGGTCGCCAAGAGACCCAGTACTTC. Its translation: CASSQFGGRQETQYF.

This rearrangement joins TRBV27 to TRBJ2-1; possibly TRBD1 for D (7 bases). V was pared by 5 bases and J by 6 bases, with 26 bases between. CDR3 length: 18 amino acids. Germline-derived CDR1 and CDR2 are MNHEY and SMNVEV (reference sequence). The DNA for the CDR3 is TGTGCCAGCAGTCCCGGAAGAATGAGTGCGGGACAGACCAATGAGCAGTTCTTC. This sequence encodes CASSPGRMSAGQTNEQFF.

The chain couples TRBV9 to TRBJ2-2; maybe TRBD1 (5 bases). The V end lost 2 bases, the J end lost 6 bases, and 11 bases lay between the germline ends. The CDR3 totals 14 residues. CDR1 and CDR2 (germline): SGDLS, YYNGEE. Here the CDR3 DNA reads TGTGCCAGCAGCGTCGGACAAGTCGCCGGGGAGCTGTTTTTT. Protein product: CASSVGQVAGELFF.

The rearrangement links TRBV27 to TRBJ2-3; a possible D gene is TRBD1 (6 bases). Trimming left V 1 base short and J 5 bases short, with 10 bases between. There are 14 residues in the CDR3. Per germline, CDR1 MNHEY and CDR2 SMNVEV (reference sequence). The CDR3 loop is CASSLYRAEDTQYF. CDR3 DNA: TGTGCCAGCAGTTTATACAGGGCGGAAGATACGCAGTATTTT.

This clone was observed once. CDR3: CASSVVGAGGKDTQYF. Here the CDR3 DNA reads TGTGCCAGCAGCGTAGTTGGGGCCGGAGGGAAAGATACGCAGTATTTT. This chain links TRBV9 with TRBJ2-3, with D perhaps TRBD2 (6 bases). This CDR3 region has 16 residues. The ends were cut back, 0 bases at V and 5 bases at J, with 16 bases in the middle. Germline-derived CDR1 and CDR2 are SGDLS and YYNGEE.

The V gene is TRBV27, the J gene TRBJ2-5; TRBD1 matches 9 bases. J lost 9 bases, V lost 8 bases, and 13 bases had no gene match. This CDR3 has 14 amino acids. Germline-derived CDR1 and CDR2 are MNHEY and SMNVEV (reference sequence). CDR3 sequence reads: CASGPGTGWGAQYF. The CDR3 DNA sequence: TGTGCCAGCGGCCCCGGGACAGGGTGGGGGGCCCAGTACTTC.

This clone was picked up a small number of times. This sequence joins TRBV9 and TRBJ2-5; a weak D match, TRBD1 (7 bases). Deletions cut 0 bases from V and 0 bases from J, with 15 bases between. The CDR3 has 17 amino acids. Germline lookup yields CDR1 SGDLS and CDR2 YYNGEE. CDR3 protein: CASSVDPPGGNQETQYF. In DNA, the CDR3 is TGTGCCAGCAGCGTAGACCCCCCAGGGGGGAACCAAGAGACCCAGTACTTC.

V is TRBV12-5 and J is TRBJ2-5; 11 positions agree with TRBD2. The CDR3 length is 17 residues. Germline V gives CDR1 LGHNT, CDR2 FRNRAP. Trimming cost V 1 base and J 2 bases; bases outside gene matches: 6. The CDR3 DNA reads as TGTGCTAGTGGTTTGGGACTAGCGGGAATGAGGCAAGAGACCCAGTACTTC. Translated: CASGLGLAGMRQETQYF.

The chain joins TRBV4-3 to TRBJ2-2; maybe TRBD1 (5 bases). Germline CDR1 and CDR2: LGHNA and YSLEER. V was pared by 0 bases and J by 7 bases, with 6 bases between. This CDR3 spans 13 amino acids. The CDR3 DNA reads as TGCGCCAGCAGCCAAGAAGGGGTCGGGGAGCTGTTTTTT. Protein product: CASSQEGVGELFF.

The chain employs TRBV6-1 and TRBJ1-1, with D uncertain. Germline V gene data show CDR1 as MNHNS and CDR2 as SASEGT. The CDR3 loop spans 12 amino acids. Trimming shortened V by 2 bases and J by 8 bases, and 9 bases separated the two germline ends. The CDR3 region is CASSESWAEAFF. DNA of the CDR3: TGTGCCAGCAGTGAATCTTGGGCGGAAGCTTTCTTT.

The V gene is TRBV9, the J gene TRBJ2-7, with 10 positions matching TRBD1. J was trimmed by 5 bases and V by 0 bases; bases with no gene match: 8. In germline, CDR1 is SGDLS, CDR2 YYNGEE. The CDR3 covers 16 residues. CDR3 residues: CASSVGGGQGFDEQYF. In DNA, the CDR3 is TGTGCCAGCAGCGTAGGAGGGGGACAGGGGTTCGACGAGCAGTACTTC.

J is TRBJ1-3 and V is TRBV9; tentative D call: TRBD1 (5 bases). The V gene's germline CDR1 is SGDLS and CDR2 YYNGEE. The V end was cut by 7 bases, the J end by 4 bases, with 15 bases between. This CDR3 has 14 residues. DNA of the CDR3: TGTGCCAGCGGCGACAGTGCTTTAGGAAACACCATATATTTT. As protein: CASGDSALGNTIYF.

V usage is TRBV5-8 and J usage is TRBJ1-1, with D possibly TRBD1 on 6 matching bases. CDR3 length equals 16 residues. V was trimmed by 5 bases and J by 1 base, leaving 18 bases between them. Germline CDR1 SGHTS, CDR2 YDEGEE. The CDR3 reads CASSRRDGGPNTEAFF. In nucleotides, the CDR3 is TGTGCCAGCAGTCGGCGAGACGGGGGGCCGAACACTGAAGCTTTCTTT.

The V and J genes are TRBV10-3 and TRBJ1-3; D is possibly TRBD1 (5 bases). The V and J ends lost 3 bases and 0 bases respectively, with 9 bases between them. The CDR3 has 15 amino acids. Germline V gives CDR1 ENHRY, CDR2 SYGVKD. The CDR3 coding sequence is TGTGCCATCAGTGATTCAAGGGGCTCTGGAAACACCATATATTTT. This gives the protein CAISDSRGSGNTIYF.

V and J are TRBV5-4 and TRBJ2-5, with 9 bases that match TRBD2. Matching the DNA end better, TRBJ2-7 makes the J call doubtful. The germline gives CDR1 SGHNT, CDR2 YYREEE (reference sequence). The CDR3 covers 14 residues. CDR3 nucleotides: TGTGCCAGCAGCTTGCGGCGGGGGGGCTACGAGCAGTACTTC. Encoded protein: CASSLRRGGYEQYF.

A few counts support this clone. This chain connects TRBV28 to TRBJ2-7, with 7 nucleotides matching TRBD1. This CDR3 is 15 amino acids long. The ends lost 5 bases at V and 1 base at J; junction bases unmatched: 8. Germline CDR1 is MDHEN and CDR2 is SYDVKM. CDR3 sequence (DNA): TGTGCCAGCAGTCCACGCGACAGGGAGTCCTACGAGCAGTACTTC. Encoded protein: CASSPRDRESYEQYF.